The T cell receptor (beta chain) under discussion was sequenced for a study of CD8+CD57+ T cells in acquired aplastic anemia. The study's findings and limits: There were fewer than 35 CD8+ CDR3 sequences that occurred in both patients and controls.

All patients picked for sequencing had shown, by flow cytometry, an expansion of CD8+CD57+ cells. Every patient presented with severe acquired aplastic anemia. Blood was sampled before the patients had received any therapy. TCR beta VDJ combinations and CDR3 sequences were profiled from genomic DNA. TCRdb analysed the reads with MiXCR anew, one entry per CDR3 protein. The sample records roughly 190,000 distinct CDR3 sequences, 48% being singletons. This clonotype occurred many times. Its antigen is undetermined. Sequencing was carried out using sorted CD4+, CD8+, or CD8+CD57+ T cells (not recorded which) from PBMCs. The TCR originated in a human donor with aplastic anemia.

CDR3 amino acids: CASSPTGGSSPLHF. The CDR3 DNA follows: TGTGCCAGCAGTCCGACAGGGGGTAGTTCACCCCTCCACTTT. The rearrangement uses TRBV6-1 and TRBJ1-6; 9 bases align to TRBD1. CDR1 MNHNS and CDR2 SASEGT come from the germline V gene. The CDR3 sequence is 14 residues long. J was trimmed by 9 bases and V by 5 bases; bases with no gene match: 5.